This T cell receptor beta chain was obtained from a study of cytomegalovirus exposure and HLA in healthy donors. Study conclusions and caveats: Researchers reported in a later analysis that a missense DCLRE1C variant was tied to TCR beta V- and J-gene trimming. Within the data, a cluster of highly shared sequence variants was likely a sequencing artifact.

About this clone itself: Its target is not known.

Donors counted as nominally healthy when sampled, yet unrecorded immune exposures were likely. This CDR3 is built from 14 residues. Trimming shortened V by 2 bases and J by 1 base, and 7 bases separated the two germline ends. Germline V lookup: CDR1 SGHVS, CDR2 FNYEAQ. A multiplex PCR was run with 60 Vbeta primers and 13 Jbeta primers. Repertoires were generated with immunoSEQ multiplex PCR, while TCRdb's copy carries only in-frame clones and drops some. The repertoire has some 59,000 clones, roughly 85% of them found once; the top ten carry roughly 3.2%. The receptor comes from a woman under 30 in good health and CMV-seronegative. Sequenced sample: PBMCs. This sequence joins TRBV7-6 and TRBJ2-3, with a possible D match to TRBD1 (6 bases). CDR3 sequence reads: CASSLKGGTDTQYF. The DNA of the CDR3 is TGTGCCAGCAGCTTAAAGGGGGGCACAGATACGCAGTATTTT.